This T cell receptor beta chain was observed in a study of blood T cell repertoires in COVID-19. Followed longitudinally, the Seattle patients had been enrolled during active infection. The count of this clone is one. Here immunoSEQ multiplex PCR was the method, and the copy in TCRdb shows in-frame clones only, minus some. The repertoire includes tens of thousands of clones, 72% of them detected once, and approximately 4.8% sits in the top ten. CDR3 length equals 15 residues. The ends were cut back, 1 base at V and 11 bases at J, with 20 bases in the middle. CDR1 and CDR2 from the germline V gene are LGHNA and YSLEER.

This receptor was taken from a woman between 65 and 79 years old with COVID-19, enrolled during active disease. The V and J genes are TRBV4-3 and TRBJ1-1; D perhaps matches TRBD1 (5 bases). The sample taken for sequencing was peripheral blood. CDR3 nucleotides: TGCGCCAGCAGCCAAGCAGGCAGGGATTTTACGCGGGCTTTCTTT. Translating it yields CASSQAGRDFTRAFF.